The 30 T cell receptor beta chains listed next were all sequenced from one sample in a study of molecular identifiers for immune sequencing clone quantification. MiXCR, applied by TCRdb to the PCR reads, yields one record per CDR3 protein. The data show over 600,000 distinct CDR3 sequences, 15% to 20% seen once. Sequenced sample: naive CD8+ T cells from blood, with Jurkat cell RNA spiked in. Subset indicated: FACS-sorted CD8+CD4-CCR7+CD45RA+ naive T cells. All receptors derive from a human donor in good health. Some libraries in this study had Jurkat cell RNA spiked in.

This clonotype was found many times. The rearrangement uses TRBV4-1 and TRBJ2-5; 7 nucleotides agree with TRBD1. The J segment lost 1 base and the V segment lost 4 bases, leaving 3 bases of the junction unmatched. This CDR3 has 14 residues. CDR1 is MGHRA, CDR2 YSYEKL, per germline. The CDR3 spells CASSLGQRQETQYF. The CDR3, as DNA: TGCGCCAGCAGCCTGGGACAGCGCCAAGAGACCCAGTACTTC.

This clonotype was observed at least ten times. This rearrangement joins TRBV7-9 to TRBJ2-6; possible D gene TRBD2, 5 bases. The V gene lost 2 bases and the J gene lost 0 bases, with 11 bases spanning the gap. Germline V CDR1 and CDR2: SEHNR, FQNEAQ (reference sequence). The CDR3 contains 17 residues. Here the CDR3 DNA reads TGTGCCAGCAGCTTATCACGGGGAGCCTCTGGGGCCAACGTCCTGACTTTC. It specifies CASSLSRGASGANVLTF.

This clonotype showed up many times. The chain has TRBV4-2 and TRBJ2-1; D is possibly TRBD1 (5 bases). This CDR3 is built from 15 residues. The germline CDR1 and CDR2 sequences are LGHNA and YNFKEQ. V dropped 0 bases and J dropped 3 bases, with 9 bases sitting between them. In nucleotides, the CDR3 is TGTGCCAGCAGCCAAGATCGCCAGGGCTACAATGAGCAGTTCTTC. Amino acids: CASSQDRQGYNEQFF.

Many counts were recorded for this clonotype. This chain's CDR3 is CATSGASGSSETFTDTQYF. DNA of the CDR3: TGTGCCACCAGTGGGGCTAGCGGGAGTTCCGAAACCTTCACAGATACGCAGTATTTT. The V and J genes are TRBV24-1 and TRBJ2-3; 10 bases map to TRBD2. The CDR3 runs to 19 residues. CDR1 KGHDR and CDR2 SFDVKD come from the germline V gene. The V segment lost 5 bases and the J segment 2 bases; nucleotides outside the gene matches: 15.

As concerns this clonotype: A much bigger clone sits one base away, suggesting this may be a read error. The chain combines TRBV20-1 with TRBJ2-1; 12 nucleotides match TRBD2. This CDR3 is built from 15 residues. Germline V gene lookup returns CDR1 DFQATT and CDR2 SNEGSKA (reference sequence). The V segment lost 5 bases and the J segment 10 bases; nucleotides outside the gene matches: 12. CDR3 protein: CSAERRLAGVEEQFF. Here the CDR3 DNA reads TGCAGTGCTGAACGAAGACTAGCGGGAGTGGAAGAGCAGTTCTTC.

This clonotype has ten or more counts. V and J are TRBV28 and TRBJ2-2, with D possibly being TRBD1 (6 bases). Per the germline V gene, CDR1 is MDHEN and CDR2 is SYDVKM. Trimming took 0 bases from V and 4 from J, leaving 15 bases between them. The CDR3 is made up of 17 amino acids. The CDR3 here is CASSLWGGRGPTGELFF. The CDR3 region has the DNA TGTGCCAGCAGTTTATGGGGCGGCAGGGGCCCCACCGGGGAGCTGTTTTTT.

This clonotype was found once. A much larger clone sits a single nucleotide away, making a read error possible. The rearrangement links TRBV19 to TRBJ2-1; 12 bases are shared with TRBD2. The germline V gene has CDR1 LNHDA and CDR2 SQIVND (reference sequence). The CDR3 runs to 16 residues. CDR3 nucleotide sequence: TGTGCCAGTAGTATATCAGGACTAGCGGGATCCAATGAGCAGCTCTTC. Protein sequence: CASSISGLAGSNEQLF.

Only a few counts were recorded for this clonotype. The CDR3 region has the DNA TGTGCCAGTAGTATTTACGGGGGGCGCCTGGCCGGGGAGCTGTTTTTT. This translates into CASSIYGGRLAGELFF. This chain links TRBV19 with TRBJ2-2, with D perhaps matching TRBD2 (7 bases). The V end was cut by 3 bases, the J end by 6 bases, with 17 bases between. CDR3 length equals 16 residues. Per germline, CDR1 LNHDA and CDR2 SQIVND (reference sequence).

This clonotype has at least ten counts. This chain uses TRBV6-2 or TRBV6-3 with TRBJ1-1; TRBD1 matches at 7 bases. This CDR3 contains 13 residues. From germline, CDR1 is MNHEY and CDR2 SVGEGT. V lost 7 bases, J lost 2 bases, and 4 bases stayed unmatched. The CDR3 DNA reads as TGTGCCAGCACTCGGACAGGCAACACTGAAGCTTTCTTT. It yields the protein CASTRTGNTEAFF.

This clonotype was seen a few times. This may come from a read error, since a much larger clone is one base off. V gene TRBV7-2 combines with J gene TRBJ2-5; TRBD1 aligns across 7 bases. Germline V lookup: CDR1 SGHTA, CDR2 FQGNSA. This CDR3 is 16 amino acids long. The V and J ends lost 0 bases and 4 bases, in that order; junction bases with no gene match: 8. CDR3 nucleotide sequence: TGTGCCAGCAGCTTAGCCGGGGCAGGGGGTCGAGAGACCCAGTACTTC. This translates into CASSLAGAGGRETQYF.

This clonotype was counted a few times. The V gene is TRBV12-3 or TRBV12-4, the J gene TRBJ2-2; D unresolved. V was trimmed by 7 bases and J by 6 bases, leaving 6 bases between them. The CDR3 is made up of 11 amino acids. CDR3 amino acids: CASTPAGELFF. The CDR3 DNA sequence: TGTGCCAGCACCCCCGCCGGGGAGCTGTTTTTT.

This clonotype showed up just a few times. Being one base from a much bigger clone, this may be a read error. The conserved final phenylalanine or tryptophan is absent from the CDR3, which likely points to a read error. CDR3 sequence reads: CASSVAGETQYL. The CDR3 coding sequence is TGTGCCAGCAGCGTAGCCGGAGAGACCCAGTACCTC. This chain joins TRBV9 and TRBJ2-5, with no clear D. The CDR3 is made up of 12 amino acids. V dropped 0 bases and J dropped 4 bases, with 4 bases sitting between them. Germline assignment: CDR1 SGDLS and CDR2 YYNGEE.

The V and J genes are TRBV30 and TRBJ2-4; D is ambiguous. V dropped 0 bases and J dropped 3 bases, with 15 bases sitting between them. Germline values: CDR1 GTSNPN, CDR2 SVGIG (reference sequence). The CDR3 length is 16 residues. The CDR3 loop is CAWSVHEDAGKNIQYF. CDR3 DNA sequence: TGTGCCTGGAGTGTACATGAGGACGCTGGCAAAAACATTCAGTACTTC.

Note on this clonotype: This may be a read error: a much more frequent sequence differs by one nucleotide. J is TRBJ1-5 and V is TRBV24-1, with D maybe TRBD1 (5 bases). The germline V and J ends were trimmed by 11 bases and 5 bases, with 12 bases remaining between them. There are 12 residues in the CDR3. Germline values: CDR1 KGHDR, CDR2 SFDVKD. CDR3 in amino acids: CASRECDQPQHF. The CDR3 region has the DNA TGTGCCAGCAGGGAGTGCGATCAGCCCCAGCATTTT.

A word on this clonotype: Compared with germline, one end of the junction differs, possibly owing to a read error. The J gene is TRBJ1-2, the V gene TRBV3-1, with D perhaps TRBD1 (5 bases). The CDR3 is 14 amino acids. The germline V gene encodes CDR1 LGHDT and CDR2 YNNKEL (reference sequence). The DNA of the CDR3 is TGTGCCGGCAGCCAAACTCCCGGGGGTAATGGCTACACCTTC. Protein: CAGSQTPGGNGYTF.

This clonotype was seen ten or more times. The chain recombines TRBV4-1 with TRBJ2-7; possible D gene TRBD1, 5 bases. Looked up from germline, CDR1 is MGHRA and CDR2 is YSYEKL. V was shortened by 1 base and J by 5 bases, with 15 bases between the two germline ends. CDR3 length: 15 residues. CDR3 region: CASSQVIQGFHEQYF. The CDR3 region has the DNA TGCGCCAGCAGCCAAGTAATTCAGGGTTTCCACGAGCAGTACTTC.

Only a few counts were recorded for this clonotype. Here the CDR3 DNA reads TGTGCCAGCAGCGCCCCCCCCCCGGGCTCCTACAATGAGCAGTTCTTC. Protein product: CASSAPPPGSYNEQFF. The J gene is TRBJ2-1, the V gene TRBV9; D remains ambiguous. CDR1 is SGDLS, CDR2 YYNGEE, per germline. Between the trimmed V and J ends, which lost 3 bases and 0 bases, there was a span of 13 bases. The CDR3 spans 16 residues. Together with reference TRBV9 and TRBJ2-1, the CDR3 gives the full variable domain: DSGVTQTPKHLITATGQRVTLRCSPRSGDLSVYWYQQSLDQGLQFLIQYYNGEERAKGNILERFSAQQFPDLHSELNLSSLELGDSALYFCASSAPPPGSYNEQFFGPGTRLTVL.

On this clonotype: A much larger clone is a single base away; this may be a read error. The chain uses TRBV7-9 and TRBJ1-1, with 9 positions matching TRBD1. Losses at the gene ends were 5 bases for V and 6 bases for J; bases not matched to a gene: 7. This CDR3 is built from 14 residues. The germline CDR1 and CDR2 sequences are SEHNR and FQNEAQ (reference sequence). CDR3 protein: CASSKGTGFAEAFF. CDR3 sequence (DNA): TGTGCCAGCAGCAAAGGGACAGGGTTCGCTGAAGCTTTCTTT.

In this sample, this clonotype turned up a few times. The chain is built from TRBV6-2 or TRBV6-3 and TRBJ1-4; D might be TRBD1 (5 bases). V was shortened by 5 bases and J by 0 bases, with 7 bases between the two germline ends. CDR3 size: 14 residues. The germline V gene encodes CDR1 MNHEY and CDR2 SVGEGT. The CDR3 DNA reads TGTGCCAGCAGTCCAGGGTCAACTAATGAAAAACTGTTTTTT. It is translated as CASSPGSTNEKLFF.

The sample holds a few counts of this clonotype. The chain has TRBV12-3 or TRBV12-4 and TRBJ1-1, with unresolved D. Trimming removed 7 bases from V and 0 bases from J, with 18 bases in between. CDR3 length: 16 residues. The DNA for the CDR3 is TGTGCCAGCAAATCCAGTGTAATGAGTATGAACACTGAAGCTTTCTTT. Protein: CASKSSVMSMNTEAFF.

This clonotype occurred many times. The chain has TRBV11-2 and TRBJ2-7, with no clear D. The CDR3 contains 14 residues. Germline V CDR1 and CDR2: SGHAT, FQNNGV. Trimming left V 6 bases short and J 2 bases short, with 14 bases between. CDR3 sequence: CASSNLGGTYEQYF. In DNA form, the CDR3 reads TGTGCCAGCAGTAACTTGGGCGGCACCTACGAGCAGTACTTC.

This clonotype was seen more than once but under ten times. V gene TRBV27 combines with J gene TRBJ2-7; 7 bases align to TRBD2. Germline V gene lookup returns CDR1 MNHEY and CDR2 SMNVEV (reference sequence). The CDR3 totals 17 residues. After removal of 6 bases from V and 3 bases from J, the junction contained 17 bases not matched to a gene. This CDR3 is CASSYELPGLRNYEQYF. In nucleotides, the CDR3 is TGTGCCAGCAGCTACGAACTTCCGGGACTACGGAACTACGAGCAGTACTTC.

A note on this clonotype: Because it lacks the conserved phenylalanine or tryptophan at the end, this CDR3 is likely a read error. DNA of the CDR3: TGTGCCAGCCGTAAGAACACCGGGGAGCTGTTTTCT. Its protein is CASRKNTGELFS. V gene TRBV3-1 combines with J gene TRBJ2-2; D gene uncertain. Trimming removed 8 bases at V and 1 base at J, with 5 bases between. CDR1 and CDR2 (germline): LGHDT, YNNKEL (reference sequence). The CDR3 consists of 12 residues.

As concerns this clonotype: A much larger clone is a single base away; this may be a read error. CDR3 in amino acids: CSVETPNRNGQYF. The CDR3 DNA sequence: TGCAGCGTTGAAACCCCAAATCGGAACGGGCAGTACTTC. This chain uses TRBV29-1 with TRBJ2-7; D gene unclear. CDR1 is SQVTM, CDR2 ANQGSEA, per germline. Trimming stripped 2 bases from V and 9 bases from J, with 17 bases between. CDR3 length equals 13 residues.

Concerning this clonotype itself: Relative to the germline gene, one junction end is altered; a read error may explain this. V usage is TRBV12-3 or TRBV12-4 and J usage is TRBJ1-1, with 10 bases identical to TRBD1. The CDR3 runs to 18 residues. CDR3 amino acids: CASRPPPGQGRMGTEAIF. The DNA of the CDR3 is TGTGCCAGCAGGCCACCTCCGGGACAGGGGAGGATGGGAACTGAAGCTATCTTT.

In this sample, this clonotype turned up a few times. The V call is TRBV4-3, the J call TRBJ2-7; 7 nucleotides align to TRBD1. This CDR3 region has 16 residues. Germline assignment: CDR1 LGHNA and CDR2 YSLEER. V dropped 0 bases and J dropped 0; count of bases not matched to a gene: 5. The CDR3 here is CASSQDLTGTSYEQYF. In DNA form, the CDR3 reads TGCGCCAGCAGCCAAGATCTGACAGGGACCTCCTACGAGCAGTACTTC.

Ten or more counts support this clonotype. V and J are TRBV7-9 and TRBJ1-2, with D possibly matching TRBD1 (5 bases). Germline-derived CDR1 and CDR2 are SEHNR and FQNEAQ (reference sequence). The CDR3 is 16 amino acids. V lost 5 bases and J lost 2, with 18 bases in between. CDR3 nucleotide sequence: TGTGCCAGCAGCGAGCCCTACTTAGGGGCAAACTATGGCTACACCTTC. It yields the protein CASSEPYLGANYGYTF.

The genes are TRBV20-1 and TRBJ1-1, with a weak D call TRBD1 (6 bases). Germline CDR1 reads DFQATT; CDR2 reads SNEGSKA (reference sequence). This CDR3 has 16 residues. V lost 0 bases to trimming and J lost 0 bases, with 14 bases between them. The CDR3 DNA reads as TGCAGTGCTAGAGATCTACGGGACACGATGAACACTGAAGCTTTCTTT. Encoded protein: CSARDLRDTMNTEAFF.

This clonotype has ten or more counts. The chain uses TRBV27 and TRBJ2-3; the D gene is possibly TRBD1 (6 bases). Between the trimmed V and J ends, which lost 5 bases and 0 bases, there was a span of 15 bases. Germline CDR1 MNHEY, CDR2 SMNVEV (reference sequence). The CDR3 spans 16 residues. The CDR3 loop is CASSTTPGVSTDTQYF. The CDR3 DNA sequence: TGTGCCAGCAGTACCACCCCAGGGGTTAGCACAGATACGCAGTATTTT.

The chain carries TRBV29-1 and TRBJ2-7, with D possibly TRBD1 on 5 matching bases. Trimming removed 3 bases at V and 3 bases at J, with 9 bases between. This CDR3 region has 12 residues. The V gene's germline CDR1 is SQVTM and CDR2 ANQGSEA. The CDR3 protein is CSVEVQGYEQYF. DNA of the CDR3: TGCAGCGTTGAGGTTCAGGGCTACGAGCAGTACTTC.